A selection of T cell receptor beta chains follows, all from one sample in a study of T cell repertoires in cytomegalovirus infection. TCRdb called the reads again in MiXCR, with one record for every CDR3 protein. The table includes 450,000 to 550,000 distinct CDR3 sequences, 16% detected once. The specimen was CD8+ T cells from PBMCs. The source of these receptors is a human donor in good health (CMV status not recorded). Some clones in this sample may be carry-over from other donors' samples. The CDR3 runs from the conserved cysteine through the conserved F or W. Fields, in order: J gene, clone size, V gene, CDR3 length, D gene, CDR3 protein, CDR3 DNA. D genes are given only for firm matches. Size is stated for part of the rows, as once, few or many counts, or as a class when the clone is expanded.

TRBJ2-1 few TRBV5-6 16 TRBD2 CASSLVGGRILNEQFF TGTGCCAGCAGCTTGGTTGGCGGGAGGATCTTGAATGAGCAGTTCTTC
TRBJ2-1 many TRBV11-2 12 . CASGGAYNEQFF TGTGCCAGCGGGGGGGCGTACAATGAGCAGTTCTTC
TRBJ2-1 few TRBV14 17 TRBD2 CASSQGRSGGARNEQFF TGTGCCAGCAGCCAAGGTCGAAGCGGGGGGGCCCGCAATGAGCAGTTCTTC
TRBJ2-3 many TRBV6-1 15 TRBD2 CASSRSGLDTDTQYF TGTGCCAGCAGTCGTAGCGGGCTGGACACAGATACGCAGTATTTT
TRBJ2-1 few TRBV5-1 14 TRBD1 CASRGQGNYNEQFF TGCGCCAGCAGGGGACAGGGGAACTACAATGAGCAGTTCTTC
TRBJ1-1 few TRBV7-8 17 . CASSLGGAQRRNTEAFF TGTGCCAGCAGCTTAGGGGGGGCGCAAAGGAGGAACACTGAAGCTTTCTTT
TRBJ2-3 many TRBV6-5 17 . CASSYQSLPSSTDTQYF TGTGCCAGCAGTTACCAATCCCTCCCCTCTAGCACAGATACGCAGTATTTT
TRBJ1-1 . TRBV10-2 13 TRBD1 CASKQGYNTEAFF TGCGCCAGCAAACAGGGGTACAACACTGAAGCTTTCTTT
TRBJ2-2 few TRBV9 17 . CASSVHRAGPNTGELFF TGTGCCAGCAGCGTCCATCGGGCCGGGCCCAACACCGGGGAGCTGTTTTTT
TRBJ2-7 many TRBV27 13 TRBD1 CASSDRGSHEQYF TGTGCCAGCAGTGACAGGGGGTCCCACGAGCAGTACTTC
TRBJ2-7 many TRBV7-6 14 . CASSQRRVPYEQYF TGTGCCAGCAGCCAGCGACGGGTACCCTACGAGCAGTACTTC
TRBJ1-4 . TRBV7-9 10 . CAIYGEKMFF TGTGCCATCTACGGAGAAAAAATGTTTTTT
TRBJ2-5 . TRBV28 15 TRBD2 CASSFPTTSAETQYF TGTGCCAGCAGTTTCCCGACAACTAGCGCCGAGACCCAGTACTTC
TRBJ2-5 many TRBV12-3/TRBV12-4 15 . CASSLRGNYGETQYF TGTGCCAGCAGTTTGCGCGGGAACTATGGAGAGACCCAGTACTTC
TRBJ2-7 . TRBV28 15 . CASSWRGRGIYEQYF TGTGCCAGCAGTTGGAGGGGTCGGGGAATCTACGAGCAGTACTTC
TRBJ2-7 few TRBV7-9 18 . CASSQLPPSGLGAYEQYF TGTGCCAGCAGCCAGCTTCCCCCTTCGGGCCTCGGGGCCTACGAGCAGTACTTC
TRBJ2-1 many TRBV10-3 18 TRBD2 CAISPGTPGLAGDNEQFF TGTGCCATCTCACCCGGGACGCCGGGACTAGCGGGAGACAATGAGCAGTTCTTC
TRBJ2-7 few TRBV7-9 16 TRBD2 CASSGTGTTVSYEQYF TGTGCCAGCAGCGGAACCGGGACTACCGTTTCCTACGAGCAGTACTTC
TRBJ1-1 . TRBV20-1 11 . CSAPDTTEAFF TGCAGTGCTCCAGACACCACTGAAGCTTTCTTT
TRBJ1-3 . TRBV7-9 17 . CASSQKTRGNTGNTIYF TGTGCCAGCAGCCAGAAGACCCGGGGCAATACTGGAAACACCATATATTTT
TRBJ2-5 many TRBV28 14 . CASSFGDPQETQYF TGTGCCAGCAGTTTCGGGGACCCCCAAGAGACCCAGTACTTC
TRBJ1-1 . TRBV5-3 13 . CASSLFEATEAFF TGTGCCAGCAGCTTGTTCGAGGCGACTGAAGCTTTCTTT
TRBJ2-7 many TRBV19 14 TRBD2 CASSFSGLTYEQYF TGTGCCAGTAGTTTTAGCGGGCTAACCTACGAGCAGTACTTC
TRBJ1-2 many TRBV2 15 TRBD1 CAGTGQKAGIYGYTF TGTGCCGGCACGGGACAGAAGGCCGGTATCTATGGCTACACCTTC
TRBJ2-1 many TRBV7-9 15 . CASSPRELTYNEQFF TGTGCCAGCAGCCCCCGAGAGCTCACCTACAATGAGCAGTTCTTC
TRBJ1-1 . TRBV5-8 19 . CASSLGARVDQEKNTEAFF TGTGCCAGCAGCTTGGGGGCCAGGGTGGACCAAGAAAAGAACACTGAAGCTTTCTTT
TRBJ1-2 . TRBV7-3 15 TRBD1 CASSLSGGGTYGYTF TGTGCCAGCAGCCTCTCGGGAGGGGGCACCTATGGCTACACCTTC
TRBJ1-2 few TRBV2 14 . CASSPSEGLLGYTF TGTGCCAGCAGTCCCTCGGAGGGCCTGTTGGGCTACACCTTC
TRBJ2-3 many TRBV12-3/TRBV12-4 16 . CASSLLGEPTTDTQYF TGTGCCAGCAGTTTGCTTGGAGAACCTACCACAGATACGCAGTATTTT
TRBJ2-7 few TRBV4-2 16 . CASSQGASGTTYEQYF TGTGCCAGCAGCCAGGGGGCTAGCGGTACAACCTACGAGCAGTACTTC
TRBJ1-1 . TRBV10-3 14 TRBD1 CAITTTGADTEAFF TGTGCCATCACTACCACAGGGGCCGACACTGAAGCTTTCTTT
TRBJ2-7 many TRBV7-6 13 . CASSFDINDEQYF TGTGCCAGCAGCTTTGACATTAACGACGAGCAGTACTTC
TRBJ1-5 . TRBV27 14 . CASSQVGRYQPQHF TGTGCCAGCAGCCAAGTGGGCAGATATCAGCCCCAGCATTTT
TRBJ2-3 many TRBV28 14 . CASSSTGVTDTQYF TGTGCCAGCAGCTCCACGGGAGTCACAGATACGCAGTATTTT
TRBJ1-1 . TRBV7-8 13 . CASSSGFGTEAGF TGTGCCAGCAGCTCAGGGTTTGGGACTGAAGCTGGCTTT
TRBJ1-4 few TRBV15 17 . CATSSSKKLTKGEKLFF TGTGCCACCAGCAGTTCTAAGAAACTCACTAAGGGGGAAAAACTGTTTTTT
TRBJ2-1 . TRBV27 15 TRBD2 CASSPGTSGGWEQFF TGTGCCAGCAGCCCCGGGACTAGCGGGGGTTGGGAGCAGTTCTTC
TRBJ1-6 few TRBV5-4 15 . CASSPGAHNNSPLHF TGTGCCAGCAGCCCGGGGGCCCATAATAATTCACCCCTCCACTTT
TRBJ1-4 few TRBV27 14 . CASSLTRVREKLFF TGTGCCAGCAGTTTAACCAGGGTGCGGGAAAAACTGTTTTTT
TRBJ1-1 few TRBV4-2 11 . CASRGETEAFF TGTGCCAGCAGGGGAGAGACTGAAGCTTTCTTT
TRBJ1-2 many TRBV6-6 14 . CASSYSEGDTGYTF TGTGCCAGCAGTTACTCCGAGGGGGATACGGGCTACACCTTC
TRBJ2-3 few TRBV4-1 18 TRBD2 CASSQAFGGAGDTDTQYF TGCGCCAGCAGCCAAGCTTTCGGGGGAGCGGGAGACACAGATACGCAGTATTTT
TRBJ1-1 . TRBV5-4 14 . CASSLDRESTEAFF TGTGCCAGCAGCTTGGACAGGGAGTCCACTGAAGCTTTCTTT
TRBJ2-5 . TRBV15 14 . CATSREGGGETQYF TGTGCCACCAGCAGAGAGGGGGGTGGGGAGACCCAGTACTTC
TRBJ2-1 many TRBV7-3 16 . CASSSQPSTDYNEQFF TGTGCCAGCAGCTCCCAACCCTCGACGGATTACAATGAGCAGTTCTTC
TRBJ1-2 few TRBV24-1 13 . CATRPLTYYGYTF TGTGCCACCCGCCCCTTGACGTACTATGGCTACACCTTC
TRBJ2-1 . TRBV20-1 15 TRBD2 CSARDSSGRGYEQFF TGCAGTGCTAGAGATTCGAGCGGGAGAGGGTATGAGCAGTTCTTC